There are many counts of the clone carrying this T cell receptor beta chain. V lost 2 bases, J lost 5 bases, and 15 bases stayed unmatched. There are 18 residues in the CDR3. Germline CDR1 and CDR2: SGHVS and FQNEAQ. Absence of ophthalmopathy progression within 18 months defined stable Graves' hyperthyroidism. Clinical symptoms, serum thyroxine, TRAb, thyroid ultrasound and orbital computed tomography established diagnosis. These data come from a study of T cells in Graves' hyperthyroidism and ophthalmopathy. From RNA transcripts, TCR beta CDR3 regions were amplified. HTBI primers drove first-round RT-PCR of the TCR CDR3. A single record per CDR3 protein comes from TCRdb applying MiXCR to the multiplex PCR reads. The sample consists of around 210,000 distinct CDR3 sequences, about 17% of them appearing once.

The chain links TRBV7-8 to TRBJ1-2; 9 bases map to TRBD1. The TCR sequence derives from a woman aged 45-60 years with Graves' hyperthyroidism. The sequencing sample was made of blood. The DNA for the CDR3 is TGTGCCAGCAGCTTAAGTGGCGGGACAGGGTTGCTTCAGTATGGCTACACCTTC. It yields the protein CASSLSGGTGLLQYGYTF.